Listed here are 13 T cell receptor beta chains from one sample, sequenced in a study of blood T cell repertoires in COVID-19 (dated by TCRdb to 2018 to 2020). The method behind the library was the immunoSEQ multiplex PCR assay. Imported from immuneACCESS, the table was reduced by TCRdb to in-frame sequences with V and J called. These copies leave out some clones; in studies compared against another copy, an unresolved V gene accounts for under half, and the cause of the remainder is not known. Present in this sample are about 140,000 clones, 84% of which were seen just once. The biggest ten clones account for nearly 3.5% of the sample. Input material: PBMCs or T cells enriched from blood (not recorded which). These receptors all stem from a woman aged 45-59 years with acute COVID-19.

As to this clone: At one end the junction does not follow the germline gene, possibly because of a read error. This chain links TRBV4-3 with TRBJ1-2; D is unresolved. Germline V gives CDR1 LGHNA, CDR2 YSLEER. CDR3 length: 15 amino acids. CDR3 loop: CASSQDRSGIYGYTF. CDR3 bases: TGCGCCAGCAGCCAAGACCGGTCCGGGATCTACGGCTACACTTTC.

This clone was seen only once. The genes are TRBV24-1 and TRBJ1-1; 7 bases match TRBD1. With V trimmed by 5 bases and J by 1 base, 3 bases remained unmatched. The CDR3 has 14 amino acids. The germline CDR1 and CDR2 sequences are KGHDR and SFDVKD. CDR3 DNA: TGTGCCACCAGTGGGGACAGCCAGAACACTGAAGCTTTCTTT. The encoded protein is CATSGDSQNTEAFF.

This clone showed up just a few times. The CDR3 nucleotides are TGTGCCAGTAGTACCGGGACTAGCGGGAGCAATGAGCAGTTCTTC. Its translation: CASSTGTSGSNEQFF. This sequence joins TRBV19 and TRBJ2-1; 14 nucleotides agree with TRBD2. The CDR3 is made up of 15 amino acids. Germline V gives CDR1 LNHDA, CDR2 SQIVND (reference sequence). V shed 4 bases and J 6 bases; nucleotides not matched to a gene: 2.

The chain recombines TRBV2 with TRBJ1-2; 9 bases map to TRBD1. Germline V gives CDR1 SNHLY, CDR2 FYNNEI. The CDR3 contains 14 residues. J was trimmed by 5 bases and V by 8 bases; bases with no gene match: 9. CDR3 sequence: CASGPGTGKYGYTF. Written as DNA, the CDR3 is TGTGCCAGCGGGCCAGGGACAGGGAAGTATGGCTACACCTTC.

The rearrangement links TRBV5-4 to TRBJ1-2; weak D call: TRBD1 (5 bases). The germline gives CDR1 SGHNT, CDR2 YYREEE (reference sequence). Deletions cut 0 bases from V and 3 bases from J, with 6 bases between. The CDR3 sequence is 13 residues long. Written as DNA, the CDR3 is TGTGCCAGCAGCTTGGCCAGGGACTATGGCTACACCTTC. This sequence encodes CASSLARDYGYTF.

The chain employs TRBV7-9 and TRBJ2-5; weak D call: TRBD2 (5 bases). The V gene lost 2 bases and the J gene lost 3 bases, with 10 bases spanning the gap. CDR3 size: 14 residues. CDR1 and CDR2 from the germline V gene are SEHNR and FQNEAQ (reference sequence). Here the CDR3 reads CASSLSKGEETQYF. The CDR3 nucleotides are TGTGCCAGCAGCTTAAGCAAGGGAGAAGAGACCCAGTACTTC.

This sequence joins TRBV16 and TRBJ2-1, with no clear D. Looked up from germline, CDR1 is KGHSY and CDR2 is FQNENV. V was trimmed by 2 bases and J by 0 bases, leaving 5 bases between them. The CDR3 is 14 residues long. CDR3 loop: CASSQTSSYNEQFF. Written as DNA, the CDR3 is TGTGCCAGCAGCCAAACCAGCTCCTACAATGAGCAGTTCTTC.

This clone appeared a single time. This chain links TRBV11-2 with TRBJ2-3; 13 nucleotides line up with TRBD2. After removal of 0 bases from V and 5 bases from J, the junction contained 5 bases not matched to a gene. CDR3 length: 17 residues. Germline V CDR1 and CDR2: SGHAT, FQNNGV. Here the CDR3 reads CASSLEELAGGQDTQYF. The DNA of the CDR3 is TGTGCCAGCAGCTTAGAGGAACTAGCGGGAGGGCAAGATACGCAGTATTTT. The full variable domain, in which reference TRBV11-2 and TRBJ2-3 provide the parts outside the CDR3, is EAGVAQSPRYKIIEKRQSVAFWCNPISGHATLYWYQQILGQGPKLLIQFQNNGVVDDSQLPKDRFSAERLKGVDSTLKIQPAKLEDSAVYLCASSLEELAGGQDTQYFGPGTRLTVL.

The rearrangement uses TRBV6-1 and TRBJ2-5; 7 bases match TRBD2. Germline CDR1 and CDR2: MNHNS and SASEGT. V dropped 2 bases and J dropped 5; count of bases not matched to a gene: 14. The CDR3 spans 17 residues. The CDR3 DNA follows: TGTGCCAGCAGTGAATCTCTGGGGGAGGGCCCTCAGGAGACCCAGTACTTC. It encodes CASSESLGEGPQETQYF.

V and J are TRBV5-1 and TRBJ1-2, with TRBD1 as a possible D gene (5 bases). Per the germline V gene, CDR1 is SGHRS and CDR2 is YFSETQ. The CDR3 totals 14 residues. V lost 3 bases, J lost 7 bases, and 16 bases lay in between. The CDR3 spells CASSSGLRGGGYTF. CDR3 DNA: TGCGCCAGCAGCTCGGGACTCCGGGGGGGTGGCTACACCTTC. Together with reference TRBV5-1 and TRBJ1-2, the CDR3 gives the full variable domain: KAGVTQTPRYLIKTRGQQVTLSCSPISGHRSVSWYQQTPGQGLQFLFEYFSETQRNKGNFPGRFSGRQFSNSRSEMNVSTLELGDSALYLCASSSGLRGGGYTFGSGTRLTVV.

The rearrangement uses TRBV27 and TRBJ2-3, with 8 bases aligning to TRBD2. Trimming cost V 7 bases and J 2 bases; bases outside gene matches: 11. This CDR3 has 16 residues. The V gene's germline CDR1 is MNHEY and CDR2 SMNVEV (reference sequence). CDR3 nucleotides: TGTGCCAGCACCAAAGCCGGGGGGGGCCACACAGATACGCAGTATTTT. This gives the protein CASTKAGGGHTDTQYF.

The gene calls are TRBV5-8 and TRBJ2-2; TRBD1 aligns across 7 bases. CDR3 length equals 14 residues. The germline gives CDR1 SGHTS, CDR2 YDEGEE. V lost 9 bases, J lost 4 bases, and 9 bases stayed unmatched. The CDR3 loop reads CATRKGAITGELFF. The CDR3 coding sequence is TGTGCCACGCGCAAGGGGGCGATCACCGGGGAGCTGTTTTTT.

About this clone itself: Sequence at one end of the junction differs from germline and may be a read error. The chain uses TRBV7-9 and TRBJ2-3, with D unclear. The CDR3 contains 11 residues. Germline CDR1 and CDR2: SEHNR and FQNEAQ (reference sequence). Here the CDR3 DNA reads TGTGCCAGCAGCCAAGTGACGGGTCATACTTTT. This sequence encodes CASSQVTGHTF. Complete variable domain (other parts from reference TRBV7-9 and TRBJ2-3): DTGVSQNPRHKITKRGQNVTFRCDPISEHNRLYWYRQTLGQGPEFLTYFQNEAQLEKSRLLSDRFSAERPKGSFSTLEIQRTEQGDSAMYLCASSQVTGHTFGPGTRLTVL.